The sequence of this T cell receptor (beta chain) was determined in a study of blood T cell repertoires in COVID-19. About the study: Nucleic acid was either cDNA or gDNA, and it came from T cells, B-cell-depleted T cells, or PBMCs.

Looked up from germline, CDR1 is SGHTA and CDR2 is FQGTGA. The V and J ends lost 1 base and 7 bases respectively, with 4 bases between them. There are 12 residues in the CDR3. The sample holds one count of this clone. How the authors handled the data: Estimation of nucleated cell counts relied on the amplification of reference gene primers. Sequencing was performed with immunoSEQ multiplex PCR; in TCRdb, only in-frame clones are kept and a portion is missing. The V and J calls and clone size come from that table; D and trimming were worked out from the DNA. The table lists approximately 170,000 clones, about four fifths of them singletons, with roughly 2.5% in the top ten. Recruited during active infection, patients (from Seattle) were subsequently followed longitudinally.

The sample taken for sequencing was peripheral blood. The rearrangement joins TRBV7-3 to TRBJ2-2; D is unclear. The TCR was taken from an elderly woman with COVID-19, enrolled during active disease. The CDR3 DNA sequence: TGTGCCAGCAGCTTAAGCGGCGGGGAGCTGTTTTTT. As protein: CASSLSGGELFF. The full variable domain, rest sourced from reference TRBV7-3 and TRBJ2-2, is GAGVSQTPSNKVTEKGKYVELRCDPISGHTALYWYRQSLGQGPEFLIYFQGTGAADDSGLPNDRFFAVRPEGSVSTLKIQRTERGDSAVYLCASSLSGGELFFGEGSRLTVL.